This TCR beta chain was profiled in a study of blood T cell repertoires in COVID-19. In the study overall: Both acute and convalescent COVID-19 samples were obtained from the United States, Italy and Spain.

The assay was immunoSEQ multiplex PCR, and TCRdb's table has in-frame clones only and misses some. The sample contains roughly 370,000 clones, 80% to 90% of which appear only once. The age range of participants was roughly 18 to 90 years, with residence in around 22 US areas. Cohort assignment relied on participant-reported clinical history. Donors in Cohort 3 counted as recovered after two negative PCRs, clearance, or symptom resolution. The origin of this receptor is a woman aged 50 to 60 who had recovered from COVID-19. The sequenced material came from PBMCs or T cells enriched from blood (not recorded which).

The CDR3 loop is CASSPGRGSKSYEQYF. For the CDR3, the DNA is TGTGCCAGCAGCCCCGGGCGGGGGTCGAAATCCTACGAGCAGTACTTC. V is TRBV7-9 and J is TRBJ2-7; 7 bases are shared with TRBD2. The CDR3 extends over 16 amino acids. The V and J ends lost 5 bases and 1 base, in that order; junction bases with no gene match: 11. CDR1 and CDR2 from the germline V gene are SEHNR and FQNEAQ (reference sequence).